The 10 T cell receptor beta chains reported below all come from one sample, sequenced in a study of neurological immune-mediated disorders. TCRdb independently ran MiXCR on the 5' RACE reads; one entry per CDR3 protein. The sample yields about 29,000 distinct CDR3 sequences, more than 10% seen once. Input material: PBMCs. These receptors were obtained from a man aged 55 to 70 in good health.

This clonotype was recorded a few times. This chain connects TRBV19 to TRBJ2-1; D perhaps matches TRBD1 (5 bases). Germline CDR1 and CDR2: LNHDA and SQIVND (reference sequence). CDR3 length equals 12 residues. V dropped 9 bases and J dropped 3 bases, with 9 bases sitting between them. CDR3 region: CASGHSYNEQFF. The CDR3 DNA is TGTGCCAGCGGACACAGCTACAATGAGCAGTTCTTC.

This clonotype was detected many times. The chain employs TRBV5-1 and TRBJ2-2; a weak D match, TRBD1 (6 bases). V shed 3 bases and J shed 2 bases, with 8 bases lying between them. Germline CDR1 SGHRS, CDR2 YFSETQ. The CDR3 totals 14 residues. CDR3 nucleotide sequence: TGCGCCAGCAGCTCGGACAGCAACACCGGGGAGCTGTTTTTT. Translation gives CASSSDSNTGELFF.

This clonotype was recorded at least ten times. The chain links TRBV7-9 to TRBJ2-1, with D hard to call. The CDR3 is 13 residues long. The germline V gene encodes CDR1 SEHNR and CDR2 FQNEAQ (reference sequence). V was shortened by 1 base and J by 6 bases, with 7 bases between the two germline ends. This CDR3 is CASSLELGNEQFF. The CDR3 DNA reads as TGTGCCAGCAGCTTAGAGCTTGGCAATGAGCAGTTCTTC.

This clonotype was detected many times. This chain's CDR3 is CASSLAGSTGELFF. The CDR3 DNA follows: TGTGCCAGCAGTTTAGCGGGTAGCACCGGGGAGCTGTTTTTT. The genes are TRBV12-3 or TRBV12-4 and TRBJ2-2, with D uncertain. The germline V and J ends were trimmed by 0 bases and 4 bases, with 6 bases remaining between them. The CDR3 is made up of 14 amino acids.

This clonotype was observed at least ten times. The rearrangement uses TRBV29-1 and TRBJ2-6; no clear D. The V gene lost 6 bases and the J gene lost 2 bases, with 5 bases spanning the gap. The CDR3 extends over 12 amino acids. Germline V gene data show CDR1 as SQVTM and CDR2 as ANQGSEA. CDR3 sequence reads: CSVPTGANVLTF. In DNA form, the CDR3 reads TGCAGCGTCCCCACTGGGGCCAACGTCCTGACTTTC.

Turning to this clonotype: Mismatch with germline at one junction end may stem from a read error. The chain uses TRBV12-3 or TRBV12-4 and TRBJ1-3, with 8 bases identical to TRBD1. This CDR3 contains 16 residues. CDR3 sequence: CASSLCRTGSGNTINF. The DNA for the CDR3 is TGTGCCAGCAGTCTCTGCAGGACAGGGTCTGGAAACACCATAAATTTT.

This clonotype has a count of ten or more. The chain links TRBV27 to TRBJ2-3; perhaps TRBD2 as D (7 bases). Germline CDR1 reads MNHEY; CDR2 reads SMNVEV (reference sequence). The CDR3 sequence is 13 residues long. Between the trimmed V and J ends, which lost 6 bases and 8 bases, there was a span of 15 bases. The CDR3 nucleotides are TGTGCCAGCAGCCCCGGGGGGCCAGGTACGCAGTATTTT. It encodes CASSPGGPGTQYF.

Within the sample, this clonotype is medium-sized. The V and J genes are TRBV25-1 and TRBJ2-2; D gene uncertain. From germline, CDR1 is MGHDK and CDR2 SYGVNS. This CDR3 has 14 residues. V dropped 2 bases and J dropped 7 bases, with 11 bases sitting between them. The CDR3 loop is CASSEKGLGGELFF. For the CDR3, the DNA is TGTGCCAGCAGTGAAAAAGGGTTGGGCGGGGAGCTGTTTTTT.

This clonotype was detected ten times or more. The rearrangement links TRBV2 to TRBJ1-5; perhaps TRBD1 as D (5 bases). Per the germline V gene, CDR1 is SNHLY and CDR2 is FYNNEI. The CDR3 is 14 residues long. Trimming took off 6 bases at V and 0 bases at J, with 9 bases between the two ends. The DNA of the CDR3 is TGTGCCAGCAGGGGGACGAATAGCAATCAGCCCCAGCATTTT. It codes for CASRGTNSNQPQHF.

This clonotype was observed once. Its ends do not fully match the called genes, so a read error is possible. The chain joins TRBV28 to TRBJ2-7; 9 bases map to TRBD1. CDR1 is MDHEN, CDR2 SYDVKM, per germline. CDR3 size: 15 residues. Written as DNA, the CDR3 is TGTGCCAGCAGTTTTTCAAGGACAGGGGCTTACGAGCAATACTTC. This sequence encodes CASSFSRTGAYEQYF.